This T cell receptor (beta chain) was observed in a study of PD-1 blockade in classical Hodgkin lymphoma. Study details: Nivolumab was administered to patients intravenously at 3 mg/kg every 2 weeks. Overall study results and limits: It was reported that newly diagnosed patients had less baseline TCR diversity than healthy donors.

Comment on this clone: Its target is unknown.

CDR3 length equals 15 residues. V dropped 4 bases and J dropped 0; count of bases not matched to a gene: 6. The germline CDR1 and CDR2 sequences are KGHSH and LQKENI. Patients all relapsed after autologous stem cell transplantation, and there was variation in brentuximab vedotin exposure. Sequencing used immunoSEQ multiplex PCR; TCRdb keeps in-frame clones, though not all of them. The sample carries some 96,000 clones, approximately 88% recorded once. The sequence was collected from a human donor with classical Hodgkin lymphoma. Here the sequenced sample was peripheral blood mononuclear cells (PBMCs), taken at baseline. The chain uses TRBV18 and TRBJ2-7; TRBD1 matches at 7 bases. This chain's CDR3 is CASSRGGQASYEQYF. The CDR3, as DNA: TGTGCCAGCTCACGAGGCGGACAGGCCTCCTACGAGCAGTACTTC.